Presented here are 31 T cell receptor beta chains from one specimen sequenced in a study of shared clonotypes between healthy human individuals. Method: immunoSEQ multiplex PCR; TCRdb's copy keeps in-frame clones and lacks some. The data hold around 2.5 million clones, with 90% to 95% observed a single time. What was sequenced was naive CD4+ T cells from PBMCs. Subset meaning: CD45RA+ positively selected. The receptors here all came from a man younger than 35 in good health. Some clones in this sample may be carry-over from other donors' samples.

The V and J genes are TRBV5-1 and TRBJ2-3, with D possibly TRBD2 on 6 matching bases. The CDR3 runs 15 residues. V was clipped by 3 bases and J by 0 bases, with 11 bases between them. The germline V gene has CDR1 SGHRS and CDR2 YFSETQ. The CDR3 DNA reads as TGCGCCAGCAGCTACCTAGCGACTAGCACAGATACGCAGTATTTT. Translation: CASSYLATSTDTQYF.

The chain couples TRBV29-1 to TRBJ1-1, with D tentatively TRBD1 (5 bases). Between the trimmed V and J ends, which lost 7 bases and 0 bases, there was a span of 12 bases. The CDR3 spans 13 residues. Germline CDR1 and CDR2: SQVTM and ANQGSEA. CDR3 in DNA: TGCAGCGGACGAACAGGCGTGAACACTGAAGCTTTCTTT. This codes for CSGRTGVNTEAFF. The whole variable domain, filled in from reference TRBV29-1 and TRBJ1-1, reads SAVISQKPSRDICQRGTSLTIQCQVDSQVTMMFWYRQQPGQSLTLIATANQGSEATYESGFVIDKFPISRPNLTFSTLTVSNMSPEDSSIYLCSGRTGVNTEAFFGQGTRLTVV.

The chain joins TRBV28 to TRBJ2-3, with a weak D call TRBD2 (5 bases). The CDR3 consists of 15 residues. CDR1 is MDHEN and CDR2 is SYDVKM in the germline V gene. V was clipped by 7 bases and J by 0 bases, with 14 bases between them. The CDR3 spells CASTETTPSTDTQYF. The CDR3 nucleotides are TGTGCCAGCACGGAGACTACGCCTAGCACAGATACGCAGTATTTT. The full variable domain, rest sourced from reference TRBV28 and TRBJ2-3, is DVKVTQSSRYLVKRTGEKVFLECVQDMDHENMFWYRQDPGLGLRLIYFSYDVKMKEKGDIPEGYSVSREKKERFSLILESASTNQTSMYLCASTETTPSTDTQYFGPGTRLTVL.

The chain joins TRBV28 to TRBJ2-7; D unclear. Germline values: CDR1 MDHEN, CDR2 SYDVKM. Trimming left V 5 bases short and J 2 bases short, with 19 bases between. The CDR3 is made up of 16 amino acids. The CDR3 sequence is CASSLHSGIYTYEQYF. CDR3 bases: TGTGCCAGCAGTCTGCACAGTGGGATTTACACCTACGAGCAGTACTTC.

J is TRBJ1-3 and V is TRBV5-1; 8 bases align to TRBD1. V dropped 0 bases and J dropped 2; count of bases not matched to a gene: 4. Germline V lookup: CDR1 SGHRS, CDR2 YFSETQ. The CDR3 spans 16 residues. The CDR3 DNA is TGCGCCAGCAGCTTGGTCACAGGGGGTGCTGGAAACACCATATATTTT. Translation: CASSLVTGGAGNTIYF.

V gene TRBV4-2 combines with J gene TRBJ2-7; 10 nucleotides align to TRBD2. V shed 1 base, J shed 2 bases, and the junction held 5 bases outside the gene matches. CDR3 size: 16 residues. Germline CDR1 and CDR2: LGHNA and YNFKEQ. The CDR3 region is CASSQGSGRATYEQYF. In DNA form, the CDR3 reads TGTGCCAGCAGCCAAGGAAGCGGGAGGGCTACCTACGAGCAGTACTTC.

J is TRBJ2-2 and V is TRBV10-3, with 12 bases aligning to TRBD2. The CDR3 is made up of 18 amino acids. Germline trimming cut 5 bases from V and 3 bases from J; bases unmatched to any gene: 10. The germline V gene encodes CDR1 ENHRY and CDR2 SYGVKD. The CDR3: CAISSGLAGGPDTGELFF. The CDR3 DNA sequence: TGTGCCATCAGTAGCGGTCTAGCGGGAGGGCCGGACACCGGGGAGCTGTTTTTT.

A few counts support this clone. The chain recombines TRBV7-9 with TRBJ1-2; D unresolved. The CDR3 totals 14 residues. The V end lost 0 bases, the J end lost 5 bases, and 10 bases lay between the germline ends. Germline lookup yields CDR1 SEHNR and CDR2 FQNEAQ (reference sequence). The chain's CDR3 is CASSLAPAIYGYTF. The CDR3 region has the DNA TGTGCCAGCAGCTTAGCCCCGGCTATATATGGCTACACCTTC.

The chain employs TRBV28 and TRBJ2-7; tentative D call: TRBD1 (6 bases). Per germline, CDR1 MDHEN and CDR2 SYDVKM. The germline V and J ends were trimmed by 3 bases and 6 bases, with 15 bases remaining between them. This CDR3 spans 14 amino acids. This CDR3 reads CASSFPALGGEQYF. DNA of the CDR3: TGTGCCAGCAGTTTCCCCGCCCTAGGGGGCGAGCAGTACTTC.

CDR3 in amino acids: CASSEGRGAGTDYEQYF. Written as DNA, the CDR3 is TGTGCCAGTAGTGAGGGCAGGGGAGCGGGAACCGACTACGAGCAGTACTTC. The genes are TRBV19 and TRBJ2-7; D perhaps matches TRBD2 (7 bases). This CDR3 is built from 17 residues. V dropped 5 bases and J dropped 3 bases, with 23 bases sitting between them. Germline values: CDR1 LNHDA, CDR2 SQIVND (reference sequence).

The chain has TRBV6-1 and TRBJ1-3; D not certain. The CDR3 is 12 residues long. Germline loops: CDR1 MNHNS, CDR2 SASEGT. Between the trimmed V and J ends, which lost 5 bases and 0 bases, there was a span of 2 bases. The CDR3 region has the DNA TGTGCCAGCAGTAACTCTGGAAACACCATATATTTT. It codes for CASSNSGNTIYF.

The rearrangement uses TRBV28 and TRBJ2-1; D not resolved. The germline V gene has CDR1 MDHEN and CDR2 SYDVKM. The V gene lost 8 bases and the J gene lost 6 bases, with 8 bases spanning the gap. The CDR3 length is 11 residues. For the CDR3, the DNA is TGTGCCAGCCATAGGGCCAATGAGCAGTTCTTC. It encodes CASHRANEQFF.

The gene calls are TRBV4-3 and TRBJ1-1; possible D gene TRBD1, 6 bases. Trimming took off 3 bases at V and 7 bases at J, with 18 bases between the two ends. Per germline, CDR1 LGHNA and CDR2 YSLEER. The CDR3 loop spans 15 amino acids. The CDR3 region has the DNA TGCGCCAGCAGCCATCATACAGGGCGGAATCTTGAAGCTTTCTTT. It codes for CASSHHTGRNLEAFF.

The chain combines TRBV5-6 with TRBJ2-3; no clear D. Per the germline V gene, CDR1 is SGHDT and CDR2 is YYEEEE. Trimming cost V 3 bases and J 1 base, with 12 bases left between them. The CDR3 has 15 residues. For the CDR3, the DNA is TGTGCCAGCAGCTCCCTCCCTGGGGGCACAGATACGCAGTATTTT. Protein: CASSSLPGGTDTQYF.

Here the CDR3 DNA reads TGCAGCGTCTCGGAAGGCGACTATGGCTACACCTTC. This gives the protein CSVSEGDYGYTF. This rearrangement joins TRBV29-1 to TRBJ1-2; D unclear. Germline values: CDR1 SQVTM, CDR2 ANQGSEA. The CDR3 sequence is 12 residues long. The V end was cut by 6 bases, the J end by 3 bases, with 11 bases between.

The chain's CDR3 is CASRGGQQETQYF. CDR3 sequence (DNA): TGTGCCAGCAGGGGGGGACAGCAAGAGACCCAGTACTTC. The genes are TRBV6-5 and TRBJ2-5; D might be TRBD1 (7 bases). Trimming left V 6 bases short and J 2 bases short, with 10 bases between. Germline V gene sequence: CDR1 MNHEY, CDR2 SVGAGI. The CDR3 consists of 13 residues.

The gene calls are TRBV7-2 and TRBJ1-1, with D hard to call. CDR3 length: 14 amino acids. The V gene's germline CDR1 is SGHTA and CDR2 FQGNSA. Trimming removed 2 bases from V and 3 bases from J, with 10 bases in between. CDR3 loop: CASSLRWGHTEAFF. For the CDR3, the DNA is TGTGCCAGCAGCTTAAGATGGGGTCACACTGAAGCTTTCTTT.

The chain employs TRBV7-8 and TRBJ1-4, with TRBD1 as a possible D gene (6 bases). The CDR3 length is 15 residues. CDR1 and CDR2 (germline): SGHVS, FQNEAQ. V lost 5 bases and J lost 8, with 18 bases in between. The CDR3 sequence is CASSNHREVREKLFF. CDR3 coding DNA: TGTGCCAGCAGCAACCACAGGGAGGTTAGGGAAAAACTGTTTTTT.

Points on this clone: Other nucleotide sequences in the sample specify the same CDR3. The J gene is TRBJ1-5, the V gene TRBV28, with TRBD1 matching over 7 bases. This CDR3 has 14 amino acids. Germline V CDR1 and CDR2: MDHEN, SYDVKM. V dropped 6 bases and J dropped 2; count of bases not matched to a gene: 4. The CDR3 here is CASSPGGGNQPQHF. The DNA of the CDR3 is TGTGCCAGCAGCCCAGGGGGAGGCAATCAGCCCCAGCATTTT.

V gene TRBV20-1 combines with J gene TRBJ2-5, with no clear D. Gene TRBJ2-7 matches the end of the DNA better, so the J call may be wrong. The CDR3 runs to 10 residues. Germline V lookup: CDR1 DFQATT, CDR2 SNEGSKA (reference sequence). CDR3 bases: TGCAGTGCATCTTCGGGCGAGCAGTACTTC. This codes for CSASSGEQYF.

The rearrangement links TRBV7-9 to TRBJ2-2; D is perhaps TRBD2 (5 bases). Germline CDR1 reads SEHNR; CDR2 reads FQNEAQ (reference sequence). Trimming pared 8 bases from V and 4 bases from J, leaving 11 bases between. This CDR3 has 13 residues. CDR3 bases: TGTGCCAGCTGGGAGCTGCCCACCGGGGAGCTGTTTTTT. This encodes CASWELPTGELFF.

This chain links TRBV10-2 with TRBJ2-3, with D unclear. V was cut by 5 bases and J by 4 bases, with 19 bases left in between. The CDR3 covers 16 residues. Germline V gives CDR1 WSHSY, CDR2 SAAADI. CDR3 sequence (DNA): TGCGCCAGCAGTCCCCTTGGGGTTCCCCGAGCAGATACGCAGTATTTT. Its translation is CASSPLGVPRADTQYF.

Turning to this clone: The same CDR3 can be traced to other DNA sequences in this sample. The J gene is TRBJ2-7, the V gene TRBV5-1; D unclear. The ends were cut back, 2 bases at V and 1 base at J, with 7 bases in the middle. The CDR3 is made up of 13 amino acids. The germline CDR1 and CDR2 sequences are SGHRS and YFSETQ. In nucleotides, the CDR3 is TGCGCCAGCAGCTTCGACGGTTCCTACGAGCAGTACTTC. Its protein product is CASSFDGSYEQYF.

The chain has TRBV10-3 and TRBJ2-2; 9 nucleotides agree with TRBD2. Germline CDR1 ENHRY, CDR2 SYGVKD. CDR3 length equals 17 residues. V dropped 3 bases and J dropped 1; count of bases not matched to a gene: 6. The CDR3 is CAISEQGLALNTGELFF. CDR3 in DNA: TGTGCCATCAGTGAACAAGGACTAGCGCTGAACACCGGGGAGCTGTTTTTT.

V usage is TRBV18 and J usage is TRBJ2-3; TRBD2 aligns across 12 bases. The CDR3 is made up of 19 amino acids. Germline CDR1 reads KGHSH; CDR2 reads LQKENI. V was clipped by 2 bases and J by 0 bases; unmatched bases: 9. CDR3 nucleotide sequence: TGTGCCAGCTCACCAACTGAACTAGCGGGAGGAACTAGCACAGATACGCAGTATTTT. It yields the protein CASSPTELAGGTSTDTQYF.

The CDR3, as DNA: TGTGCTAGTAGCCTTAGCGGTAGCGACGAGCAGTACTTC. Its translation is CASSLSGSDEQYF. J is TRBJ2-7 and V is TRBV12-5, with D possibly being TRBD2 (6 bases). The CDR3 is 13 amino acids. Trimming left V 8 bases short and J 5 bases short, with 16 bases between. From germline, CDR1 is LGHNT and CDR2 FRNRAP. Based on the CDR3 plus reference TRBV12-5 and TRBJ2-7, the full variable domain is DARVTQTPRHKVTEMGQEVTMRCQPILGHNTVFWYRQTMMQGLELLAYFRNRAPLDDSGMPKDRFSAEMPDATLATLKIQPSEPRDSAVYFCASSLSGSDEQYFGPGTRLTVT.

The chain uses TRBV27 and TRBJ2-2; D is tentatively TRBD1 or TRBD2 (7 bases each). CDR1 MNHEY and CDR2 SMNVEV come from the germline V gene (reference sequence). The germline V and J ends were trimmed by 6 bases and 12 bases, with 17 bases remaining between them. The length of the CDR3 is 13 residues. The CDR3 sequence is CASSQGGRSKLFF. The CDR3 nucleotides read TGTGCCAGCAGCCAGGGGGGGAGAAGTAAGCTGTTTTTT.

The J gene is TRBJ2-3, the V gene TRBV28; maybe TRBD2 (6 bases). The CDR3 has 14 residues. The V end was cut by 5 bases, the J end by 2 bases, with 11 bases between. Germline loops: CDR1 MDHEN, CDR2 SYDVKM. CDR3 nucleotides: TGTGCCAGCAGTAGAAGCGGGTTCACAGATACGCAGTATTTT. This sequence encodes CASSRSGFTDTQYF. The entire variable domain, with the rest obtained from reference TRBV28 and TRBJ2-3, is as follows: DVKVTQSSRYLVKRTGEKVFLECVQDMDHENMFWYRQDPGLGLRLIYFSYDVKMKEKGDIPEGYSVSREKKERFSLILESASTNQTSMYLCASSRSGFTDTQYFGPGTRLTVL.

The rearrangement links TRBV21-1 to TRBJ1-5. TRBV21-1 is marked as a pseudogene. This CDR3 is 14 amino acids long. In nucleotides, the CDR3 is TGTGCCAGCACCCGAAGAGGGTTGCATCAGCCCCAGCATTTT. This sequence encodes CASTRRGLHQPQHF.

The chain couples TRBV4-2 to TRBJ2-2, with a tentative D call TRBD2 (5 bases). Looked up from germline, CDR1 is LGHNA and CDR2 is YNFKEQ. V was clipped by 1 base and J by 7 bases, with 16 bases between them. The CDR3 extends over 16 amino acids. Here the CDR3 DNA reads TGTGCCAGCAGCCAAGTTTCAGGAAGCGGTGGCGGGGAGCTGTTTTTT. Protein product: CASSQVSGSGGGELFF.

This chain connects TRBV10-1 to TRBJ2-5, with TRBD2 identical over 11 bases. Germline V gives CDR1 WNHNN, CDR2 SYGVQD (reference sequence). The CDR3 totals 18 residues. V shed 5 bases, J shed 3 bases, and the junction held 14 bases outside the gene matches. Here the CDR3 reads CASSFPERTSGSEETQYF. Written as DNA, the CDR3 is TGCGCCAGCAGTTTTCCGGAACGAACTAGCGGGAGTGAAGAGACCCAGTACTTC.